This TCR beta chain was found in a study of identical twins. Findings and caveats of the study: With monozygotic twins, out-of-frame TCR alpha sharing exceeded what models estimated. Fewer insertions marked abundant cord blood beta clonotypes; young adult naive trended weakly, memory not at all.

This clonotype was seen at least ten times. What it recognizes is unknown. The authors used template switching to add a universal primer site and gave cDNA unique molecular identifiers. TCRdb re-called the 5' RACE reads with MiXCR, one entry per CDR3 protein. The sample records 230,000 or so distinct CDR3 sequences, roughly 8.7% being singletons. This CDR3 has 12 residues. V was trimmed by 3 bases and J by 8 bases, leaving 8 bases between them. The same sample was also used in a study of yellow fever vaccine responses in identical twins.

The gene calls are TRBV12-3 or TRBV12-4 and TRBJ2-1; perhaps D is TRBD1 or TRBD2 (6 bases each). Sequencing input: CD8+ T cells sorted from blood. The TCR was taken from a woman younger than 35 in good health. CDR3 region: CASSFGGHEQFF. In DNA, the CDR3 is TGTGCCAGCAGTTTCGGGGGCCATGAGCAGTTCTTC.